The 7 T cell receptor beta chains below all came from one sample that was sequenced in a study of T cells in Graves' hyperthyroidism and ophthalmopathy. It was RNA transcripts that yielded the amplified TCR beta CDR3 regions. A first-round RT-PCR of the TCR CDR3 used the HTBI primer set. Each CDR3 protein is one row after TCRdb ran MiXCR on the multiplex PCR reads. The sample includes roughly 400,000 distinct CDR3 sequences, approximately 14% of them seen just once. Sample: blood. The source of these receptors is a woman aged 18-29 years with Graves' hyperthyroidism that later progressed to Graves' ophthalmopathy.

This clonotype showed up many times. The chain carries TRBV14 and TRBJ2-1; a possible D gene is TRBD2 (6 bases). Germline V gives CDR1 SGHDN, CDR2 FVKESK. CDR3 length: 13 residues. V was cut by 5 bases and J by 7 bases, with 12 bases left in between. CDR3: CASSTGGRNEQFF. CDR3 bases: TGTGCCAGCAGCACAGGAGGGAGAAATGAGCAGTTCTTC.

The chain couples TRBV4-1 to TRBJ1-2; D remains ambiguous. V dropped 1 base and J dropped 4 bases, with 13 bases sitting between them. This CDR3 has 15 residues. Germline values: CDR1 MGHRA, CDR2 YSYEKL. CDR3 bases: TGCGCCAGCAGCCAAGGGGAGGGCAGCTTCTATGGCTACACCTTC. Its translation: CASSQGEGSFYGYTF.

This clonotype appeared a few times. The J gene is TRBJ2-2, the V gene TRBV24-1, with D maybe TRBD1 (5 bases). Deletions cut 3 bases from V and 6 bases from J, with 16 bases between. In germline, CDR1 is KGHDR, CDR2 SFDVKD. CDR3 size: 16 residues. CDR3 loop: CATSDIGHTRAGELFF. The CDR3 coding sequence is TGTGCCACCAGTGATATCGGACACACCCGGGCCGGGGAGCTGTTTTTT.

The sample holds a few counts of this clonotype. This chain links TRBV2 with TRBJ1-2, with D possibly being TRBD1 (6 bases). The CDR3 runs to 16 residues. The V end lost 10 bases, the J end lost 5 bases, and 26 bases lay between the germline ends. Germline V gene data show CDR1 as SNHLY and CDR2 as FYNNEI. This chain's CDR3 is CATPVGSGTRGYGYTF. The CDR3 DNA reads as TGTGCCACCCCCGTGGGGTCCGGGACAAGGGGTTATGGCTACACCTTC. Together with reference TRBV2 and TRBJ1-2, the CDR3 gives the full variable domain: EPEVTQTPSHQVTQMGQEVILRCVPISNHLYFYWYRQILGQKVEFLVSFYNNEISEKSEIFDDQFSVERPDGSNFTLKIRSTKLEDSAMYFCATPVGSGTRGYGYTFGSGTRLTVV.

The chain carries TRBV6-2 or TRBV6-3 and TRBJ2-5; tentative D call: TRBD1 (7 bases). Germline CDR1 MNHEY, CDR2 SVGEGT. V shed 2 bases and J shed 1 base, with 14 bases lying between them. The CDR3 has 16 residues. For the CDR3, the DNA is TGTGCCAGCAGTTACCCGGGGGACAGTGGCCAAGAGACCCAGTACTTC. It yields the protein CASSYPGDSGQETQYF.

This rearrangement joins TRBV12-3 or TRBV12-4 to TRBJ1-6; D gene uncertain. The CDR3 extends over 16 amino acids. Trimming left V 6 bases short and J 0 bases short, with 12 bases between. This CDR3 is CASRPGGSSYNSPLHF. CDR3 nucleotide sequence: TGTGCCAGCAGACCGGGAGGGAGCTCCTATAATTCACCCCTCCACTTT.

This clonotype has more than one count but fewer than ten. The chain links TRBV28 to TRBJ2-1; D is possibly TRBD1 (6 bases). Trimming took off 1 base at V and 9 bases at J, with 10 bases between the two ends. The CDR3 consists of 13 residues. Per the germline V gene, CDR1 is MDHEN and CDR2 is SYDVKM. The CDR3 loop reads CASSLLGAGEQFF. The CDR3 DNA sequence: TGTGCCAGCAGTTTATTGGGGGCAGGTGAGCAGTTCTTC.